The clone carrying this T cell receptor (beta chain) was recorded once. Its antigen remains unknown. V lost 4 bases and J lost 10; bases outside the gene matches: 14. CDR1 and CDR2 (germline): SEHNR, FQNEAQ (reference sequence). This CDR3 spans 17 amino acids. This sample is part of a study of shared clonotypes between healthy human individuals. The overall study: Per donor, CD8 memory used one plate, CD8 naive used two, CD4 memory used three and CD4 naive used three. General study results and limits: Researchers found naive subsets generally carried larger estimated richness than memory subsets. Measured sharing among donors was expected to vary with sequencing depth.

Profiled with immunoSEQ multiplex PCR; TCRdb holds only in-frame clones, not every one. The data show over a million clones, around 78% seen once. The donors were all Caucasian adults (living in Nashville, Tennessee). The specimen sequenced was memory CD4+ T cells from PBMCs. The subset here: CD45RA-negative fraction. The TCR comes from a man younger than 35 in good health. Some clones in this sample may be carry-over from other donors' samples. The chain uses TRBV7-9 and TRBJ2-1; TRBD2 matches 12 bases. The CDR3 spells CASSSTSGTSGPWEQFF. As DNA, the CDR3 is TGTGCCAGCAGCTCAACTTCCGGGACTAGCGGGCCTTGGGAGCAGTTCTTC.